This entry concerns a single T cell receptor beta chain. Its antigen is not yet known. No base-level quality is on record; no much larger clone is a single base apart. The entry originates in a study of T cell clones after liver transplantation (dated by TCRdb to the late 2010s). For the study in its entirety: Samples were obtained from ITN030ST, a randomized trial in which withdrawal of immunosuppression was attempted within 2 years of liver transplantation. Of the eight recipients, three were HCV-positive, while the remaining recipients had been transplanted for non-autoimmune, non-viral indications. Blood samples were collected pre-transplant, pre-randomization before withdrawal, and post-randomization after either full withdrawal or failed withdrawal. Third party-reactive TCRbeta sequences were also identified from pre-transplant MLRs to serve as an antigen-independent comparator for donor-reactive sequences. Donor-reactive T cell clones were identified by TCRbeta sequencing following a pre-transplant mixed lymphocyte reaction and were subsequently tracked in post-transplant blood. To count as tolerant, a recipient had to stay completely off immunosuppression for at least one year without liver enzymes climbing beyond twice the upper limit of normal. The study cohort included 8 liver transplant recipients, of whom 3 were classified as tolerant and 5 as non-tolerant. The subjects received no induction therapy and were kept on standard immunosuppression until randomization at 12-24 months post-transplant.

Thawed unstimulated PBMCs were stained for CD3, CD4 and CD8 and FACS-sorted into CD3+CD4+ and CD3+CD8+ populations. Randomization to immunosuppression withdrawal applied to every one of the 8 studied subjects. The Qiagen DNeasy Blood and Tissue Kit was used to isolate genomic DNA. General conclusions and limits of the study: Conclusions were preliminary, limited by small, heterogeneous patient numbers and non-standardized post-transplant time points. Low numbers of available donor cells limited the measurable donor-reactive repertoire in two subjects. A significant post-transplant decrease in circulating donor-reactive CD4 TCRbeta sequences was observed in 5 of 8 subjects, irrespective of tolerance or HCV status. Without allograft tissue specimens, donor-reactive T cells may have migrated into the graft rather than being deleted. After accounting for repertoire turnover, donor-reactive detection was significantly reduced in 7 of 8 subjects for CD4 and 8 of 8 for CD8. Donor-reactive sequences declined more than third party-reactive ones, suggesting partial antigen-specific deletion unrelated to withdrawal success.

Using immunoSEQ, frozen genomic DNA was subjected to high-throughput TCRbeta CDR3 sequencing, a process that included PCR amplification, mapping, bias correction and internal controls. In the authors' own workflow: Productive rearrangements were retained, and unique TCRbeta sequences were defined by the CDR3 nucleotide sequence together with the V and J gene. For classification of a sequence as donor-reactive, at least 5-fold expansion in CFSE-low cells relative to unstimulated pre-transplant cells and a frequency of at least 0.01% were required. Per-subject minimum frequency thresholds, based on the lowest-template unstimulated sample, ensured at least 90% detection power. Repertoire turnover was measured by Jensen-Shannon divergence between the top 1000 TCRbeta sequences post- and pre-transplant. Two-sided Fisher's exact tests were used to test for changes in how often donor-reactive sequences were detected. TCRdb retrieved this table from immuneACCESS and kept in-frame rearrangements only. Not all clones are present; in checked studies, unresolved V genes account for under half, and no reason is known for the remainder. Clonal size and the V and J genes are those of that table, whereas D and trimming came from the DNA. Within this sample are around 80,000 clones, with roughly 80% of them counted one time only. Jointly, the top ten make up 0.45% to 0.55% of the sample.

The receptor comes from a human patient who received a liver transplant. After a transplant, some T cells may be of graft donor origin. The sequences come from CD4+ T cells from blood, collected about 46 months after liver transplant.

The CDR3 protein: CASIDLGGTGELFF. The sequenced DNA is TGTGCCAGCATTGACCTAGGGGGGACCGGGGAGCTGTTTTTT. This chain is built from TRBV6-6 and TRBJ2-2; the D gene could be either TRBD1 or TRBD2, each agreeing at 6 bases. The germline V gene (reference sequence) specifies MNHNY as CDR1 and SVGAGI as CDR2. V was cut back by 7 bases and J by 5 bases, leaving a gap of 14 bases between them. From the cysteine up to the phenylalanine, the CDR3 has a length of 14 residues. Only CDR3 DNA is held: 42 bases, read in frame from base 1.